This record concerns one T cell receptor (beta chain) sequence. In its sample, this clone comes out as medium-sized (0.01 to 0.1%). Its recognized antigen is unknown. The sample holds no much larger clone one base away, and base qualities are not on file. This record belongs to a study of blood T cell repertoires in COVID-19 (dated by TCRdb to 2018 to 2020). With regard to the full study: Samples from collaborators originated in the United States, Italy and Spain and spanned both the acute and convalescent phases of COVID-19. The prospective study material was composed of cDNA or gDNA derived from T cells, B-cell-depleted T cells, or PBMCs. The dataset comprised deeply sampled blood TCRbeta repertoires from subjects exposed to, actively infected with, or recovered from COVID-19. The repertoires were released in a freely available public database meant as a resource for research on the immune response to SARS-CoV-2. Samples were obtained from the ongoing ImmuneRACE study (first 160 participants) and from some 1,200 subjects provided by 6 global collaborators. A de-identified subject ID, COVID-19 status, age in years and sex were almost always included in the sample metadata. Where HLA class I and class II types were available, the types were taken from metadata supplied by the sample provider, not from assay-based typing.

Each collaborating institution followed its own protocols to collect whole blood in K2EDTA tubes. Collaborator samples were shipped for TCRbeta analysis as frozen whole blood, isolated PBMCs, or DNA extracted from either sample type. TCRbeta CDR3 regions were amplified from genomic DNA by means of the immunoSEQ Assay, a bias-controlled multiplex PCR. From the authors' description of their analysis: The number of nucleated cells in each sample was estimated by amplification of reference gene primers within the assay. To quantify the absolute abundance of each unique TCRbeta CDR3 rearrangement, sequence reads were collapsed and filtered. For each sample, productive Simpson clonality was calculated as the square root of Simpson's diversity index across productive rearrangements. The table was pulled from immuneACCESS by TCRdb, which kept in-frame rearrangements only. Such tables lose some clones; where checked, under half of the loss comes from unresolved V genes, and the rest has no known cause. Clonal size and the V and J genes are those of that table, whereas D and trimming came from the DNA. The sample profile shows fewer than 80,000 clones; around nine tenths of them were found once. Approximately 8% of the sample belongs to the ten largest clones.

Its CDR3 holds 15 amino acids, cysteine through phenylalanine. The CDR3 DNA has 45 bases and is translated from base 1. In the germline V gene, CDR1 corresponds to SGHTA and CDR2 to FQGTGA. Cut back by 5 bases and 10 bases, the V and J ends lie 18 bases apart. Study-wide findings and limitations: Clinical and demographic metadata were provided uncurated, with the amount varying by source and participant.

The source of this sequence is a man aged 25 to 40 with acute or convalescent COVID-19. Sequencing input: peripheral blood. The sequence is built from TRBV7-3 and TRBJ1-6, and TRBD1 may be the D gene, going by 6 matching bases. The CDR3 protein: CASSLGRGAASPLHF. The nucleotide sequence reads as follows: TGTGCCAGCAGCCTCGGACGGGGGGCAGCGTCACCCCTCCACTTT.